A selection of T cell receptor beta chains follows, all from one sample in a study of blood T cell repertoires in COVID-19. Data came from immunoSEQ multiplex PCR; TCRdb stores just in-frame clones and leaves some out. The table shows around 130,000 clones, with 88% occurring only once. Sequenced input: peripheral blood. Receptor source: a man between 65 and 80 years old with active COVID-19. CDR3s include the opening cysteine and the closing phenylalanine or tryptophan. D genes are given only for firm matches. Where a row states a size, it is once, few, many or the class of an expanded clone; other rows omit it.

j_call v_call clone_size d_call cdr3_aa cdr3_nt
TRBJ2-1 TRBV5-4 NA TRBD2 CASSTLAGGPNEQFF TGTGCCAGCAGCACACTAGCGGGAGGCCCCAATGAGCAGTTCTTC
TRBJ2-5 TRBV7-3 NA TRBD2 CASSLLAEETQYF TGTGCCAGCAGCTTGCTAGCGGAAGAGACCCAGTACTTC
TRBJ1-2 TRBV18 NA TRBD1 CASSPSTGQGHYGYTF TGTGCCAGCTCACCCTCGACCGGACAGGGACACTATGGCTACACCTTC
TRBJ1-2 TRBV2 NA TRBD1 CASSRQGAEGGYTF TGTGCCAGCAGCCGCCAGGGGGCGGAAGGAGGCTACACCTTC
TRBJ2-2 TRBV27 NA NA CASRPPRTQNTGELFF TGTGCCAGCAGGCCGCCCCGGACACAGAACACCGGGGAGCTGTTTTTT
TRBJ2-2 TRBV7-2 NA TRBD2 CASSPGASGRANTGELFF TGTGCCAGCAGCCCAGGTGCTAGCGGGAGGGCTAACACCGGGGAGCTGTTTTTT
TRBJ2-2 TRBV25-1 NA TRBD1 CASSGGQGHTGELFF TGTGCCAGCAGTGGAGGACAGGGGCACACCGGGGAGCTGTTTTTT
TRBJ2-7 TRBV6-5 once TRBD1 CASSKQQGAREQYF TGTGCCAGCAGTAAACAACAGGGGGCGCGGGAGCAGTACTTC
TRBJ2-7 TRBV2 few NA CASSPISLATSYEQYF TGTGCCAGCAGCCCTATTTCGCTAGCGACCTCCTACGAGCAGTACTTC
TRBJ1-5 TRBV3-1/TRBV3-2 NA NA CASSYYNQPQHF TGTGCCAGCAGCTATTATAATCAGCCCCAGCATTTT
TRBJ1-3 TRBV5-1 NA TRBD1 CASSSGTGGSGNTIYF TGCGCCAGCAGCTCGGGGACAGGGGGCTCTGGAAACACCATATATTTT
TRBJ2-1 TRBV29-1 NA NA CSVVLEVSEQFF TGCAGCGTCGTCCTGGAGGTGTCTGAGCAGTTCTTC
TRBJ2-1 TRBV2 few NA CASSEASDNEQFF TGTGCCAGCAGTGAAGCGAGCGATAATGAGCAGTTCTTC
TRBJ1-4 TRBV19 NA TRBD1 CASSLSGQGANEKLFF TGTGCCAGTAGTCTGTCTGGACAGGGCGCTAATGAAAAACTGTTTTTT
TRBJ2-5 TRBV7-2 NA NA CASSAGREETQYF TGTGCCAGCAGCGCGGGACGAGAAGAGACCCAGTACTTC
TRBJ2-1 TRBV30 NA NA CAWTSQGGSNNEQFF TGTGCCTGGACGTCACAGGGTGGCTCCAACAATGAGCAGTTCTTC
TRBJ2-1 TRBV5-4 NA TRBD2 CADGTSFGGEQFF TGTGCCGATGGGACTAGCTTCGGGGGTGAGCAGTTCTTC
TRBJ2-7 TRBV28 NA TRBD1 CASSFRQGAAYEQYF TGTGCCAGCAGTTTCCGACAGGGGGCTGCCTACGAGCAGTACTTC
TRBJ1-5 TRBV12-3/TRBV12-4 NA NA CASSFDRNQPQHF TGTGCCAGCAGTTTCGACAGGAATCAGCCCCAGCATTTT
TRBJ2-7 TRBV27 NA NA CASSPGHLAYEQYF TGTGCCAGCAGCCCAGGACACCTTGCCTACGAGCAGTACTTC
TRBJ1-2 TRBV28 NA NA CASKINSYGYTF TGTGCCAGCAAAATAAACAGCTATGGCTACACCTTC
TRBJ2-7 TRBV3-1/TRBV3-2 NA TRBD1 CASSQAGTENYEQYF TGTGCCAGCAGCCAAGCAGGGACAGAGAACTACGAGCAGTACTTC
TRBJ1-5 TRBV30 NA NA CAWSVTGKNQPQHF TGTGCCTGGAGTGTAACAGGGAAAAATCAGCCCCAGCATTTT
TRBJ2-1 TRBV5-5 NA TRBD2 CASSLVGLASNEQFF TGTGCCAGCAGCTTGGTGGGACTAGCCAGTAATGAGCAGTTCTTC
TRBJ1-3 TRBV28 NA NA CASSEGGSGNTIYF TGTGCCAGCAGTGAAGGGGGCTCTGGAAACACCATATATTTT
TRBJ1-5 TRBV28 NA TRBD1 CASSLMDRVAPQHF TGTGCCAGCAGTTTAATGGACAGGGTCGCGCCCCAGCATTTT
TRBJ2-3 TRBV7-2 NA NA CASSSLNGPDTQYF TGTGCCAGCAGCTCCCTAAACGGTCCCGATACGCAGTATTTT
TRBJ1-3 TRBV11-2 NA NA CASSTWFGSSGNTIYF TGTGCCAGCAGCACCTGGTTTGGGAGCTCTGGAAACACCATATATTTT
TRBJ1-6 TRBV11-1 NA TRBD1 CASSARWDRAGLHF TGTGCCAGCAGCGCAAGATGGGACAGAGCGGGCCTCCACTTT
TRBJ2-4 TRBV14 NA NA CASSPFQGAIQYF TGTGCCAGCAGCCCTTTTCAGGGCGCCATTCAGTACTTC
TRBJ1-4 TRBV9 NA TRBD1 CASSVEGTGEKLFF TGTGCCAGCAGCGTAGAGGGGACAGGAGAAAAACTGTTTTTT
TRBJ2-3 TRBV24-1 NA TRBD2 CATSDTSGSFDTQYF TGTGCCACCAGTGACACTAGCGGGAGCTTTGATACGCAGTATTTT
TRBJ2-1 TRBV28 NA NA CASTLANEQFF TGTGCCAGCACTCTGGCCAATGAGCAGTTCTTC
TRBJ2-1 TRBV12-3/TRBV12-4 once TRBD2 CASRGTSVNEQFF TGTGCCAGCAGGGGGACTAGCGTGAATGAGCAGTTCTTC
TRBJ1-2 TRBV19 NA TRBD1 CASSIPGQGARGYTF TGTGCCAGTAGTATCCCTGGACAGGGGGCGCGAGGCTACACCTTC
TRBJ1-1 TRBV6-5 NA NA CASSRGQGEAEAFF TGTGCCAGCAGTCGAGGCCAGGGCGAGGCTGAAGCTTTCTTT
TRBJ2-7 TRBV6-1 NA TRBD2 CASSESPFASGYEQYF TGTGCCAGCAGTGAATCCCCTTTCGCTAGCGGCTACGAGCAGTACTTC
TRBJ2-3 TRBV2 NA TRBD2 CASSGPLPGLAGDTQYF TGTGCCAGCAGTGGGCCTTTGCCGGGACTAGCGGGAGATACGCAGTATTTT
TRBJ1-6 TRBV28 NA NA CASSLQTALGSPLHF TGTGCCAGCAGTTTGCAGACAGCATTAGGTTCACCCCTCCACTTT
TRBJ2-1 TRBV6-5 NA NA CASRRSDNEQFF TGTGCCAGCAGACGATCAGACAATGAGCAGTTCTTC
TRBJ2-3 TRBV30 NA NA CAWTPVADTQYF TGTGCCTGGACCCCAGTCGCTGATACGCAGTATTTT
TRBJ1-2 TRBV2 NA NA CASSEGQNYGYTF TGTGCCAGCAGTGAAGGACAGAACTATGGCTACACCTTC
TRBJ2-1 TRBV19 NA NA CASGTQLYNEQFF TGTGCCAGCGGGACACAACTCTACAATGAGCAGTTCTTC
TRBJ2-1 TRBV14 once TRBD2 CASSPGLAGETYNEQFF TGTGCCAGCAGCCCAGGACTAGCGGGAGAAACCTACAATGAGCAGTTCTTC
TRBJ2-7 TRBV27 NA TRBD2 CASSLGLAGGTRSYEQYF TGTGCCAGCAGTTTAGGGCTAGCGGGGGGCACCCGCTCCTACGAGCAGTACTTC
TRBJ2-7 TRBV5-6 once NA CASSLGQGSSYEQYF TGTGCCAGCAGCTTGGGGCAGGGTAGCTCCTACGAGCAGTACTTC
TRBJ1-2 TRBV18 once NA CASSPQRNYGYTF TGTGCCAGCTCACCACAACGGAACTATGGCTACACCTTC
TRBJ1-2 TRBV9 NA NA CASSVGLLAGNGYTF TGTGCCAGCAGCGTAGGACTTTTGGCAGGGAACGGCTACACCTTC
TRBJ2-7 TRBV27 NA TRBD2 CASTKTSLAGLYEQYF TGTGCCAGCACCAAAACCTCTCTAGCGGGCCTGTACGAGCAGTACTTC
TRBJ1-1 TRBV6-5 NA NA CASSYGGRRNTEAFF TGTGCCAGCAGTTACGGAGGCAGGAGGAACACTGAAGCTTTCTTT
TRBJ2-7 TRBV7-2 NA TRBD1 CASSAPGQGVAYEQYF TGTGCCAGCAGCGCACCGGGACAGGGCGTCGCCTACGAGCAGTACTTC
TRBJ1-3 TRBV4-2 few NA CASSQDPTPSGGFGNTIYF TGTGCCAGCAGCCAAGATCCTACCCCGAGCGGGGGATTTGGAAACACCATATATTTT
TRBJ2-3 TRBV15 NA NA CATSRAQGSDTQYF TGTGCCACCAGCAGAGCCCAGGGGTCAGATACGCAGTATTTT
TRBJ2-1 TRBV7-9 NA NA CASSLSNRDGIEQFF TGTGCCAGCAGCTTAAGTAACAGGGACGGAATTGAGCAGTTCTTC
TRBJ2-1 TRBV7-6 NA TRBD2 CASSSSGSAVNEQFF TGTGCCAGCAGCTCAAGCGGGAGCGCTGTCAATGAGCAGTTCTTC
TRBJ1-6 TRBV28 once NA CAEGGPTDNSPLHF TGTGCGGAGGGGGGGCCCACCGATAATTCACCCCTCCACTTT
TRBJ2-7 TRBV21-1 NA NA CASSRLTSCSSYEQYF TGTGCCAGCTCTCGCTTGACTAGCTGCAGCTCCTACGAGCAGTACTTC
TRBJ1-1 TRBV28 NA NA CASSLVQGGEAFF TGTGCCAGCAGTTTGGTTCAGGGTGGTGAAGCTTTCTTT
TRBJ1-1 TRBV19 NA TRBD1 CASSIDRGNTEAFF TGTGCCAGTAGTATTGACAGGGGGAACACTGAAGCTTTCTTT